The 18 T cell receptor beta chains below were found in one sample sequenced in a study of blood T cell repertoires in COVID-19. Assay used: immunoSEQ multiplex PCR; TCRdb lists only in-frame clones, some missing. Of about 290,000 clones listed, roughly nine tenths are singletons. Material for sequencing was PBMCs or T cells enriched from blood (not recorded which). Receptors originate from a woman aged 40 to 50 who had recovered from COVID-19.

CDR3 residues: CASSLVQGVAEAFF. CDR3 nucleotides: TGTGCCAGCAGCTTAGTTCAGGGGGTAGCTGAAGCTTTCTTT. V is TRBV7-9 and J is TRBJ1-1; 7 nucleotides agree with TRBD1. V lost 1 base, J lost 6 bases, and 5 bases stayed unmatched. The CDR3 consists of 14 residues. Germline CDR1 and CDR2: SEHNR and FQNEAQ (reference sequence).

J is TRBJ2-7 and V is TRBV7-2, with 9 nucleotides matching TRBD1. Germline CDR1 reads SGHTA; CDR2 reads FQGNSA. The trim removed 1 base at V and 6 bases at J, leaving 13 bases unmatched. The CDR3 length is 17 residues. The CDR3 nucleotides read TGTGCCAGCAGCTTAGTGGGGACAGGGTATGGATCGGCCGAGCAGTACTTC. Protein sequence: CASSLVGTGYGSAEQYF.

This clone has just one count. The chain combines TRBV18 with TRBJ2-3, with D tentatively TRBD2 (6 bases). This CDR3 has 16 amino acids. Trimming stripped 2 bases from V and 0 bases from J, with 12 bases between. Germline CDR1 KGHSH, CDR2 LQKENI. The CDR3 is CASSPVGGASTDTQYF. DNA for the CDR3: TGTGCCAGCTCACCAGTAGGCGGGGCTAGCACAGATACGCAGTATTTT.

The V and J genes are TRBV5-1 and TRBJ1-4; the match to TRBD1 covers 7 bases. V shed 4 bases, J shed 1 base, and the junction held 7 bases outside the gene matches. Germline V lookup: CDR1 SGHRS, CDR2 YFSETQ. The length of the CDR3 is 16 residues. The CDR3 sequence is CASSRNRGITNEKLFF. CDR3 coding DNA: TGCGCCAGCAGCCGGAACAGGGGTATAACTAATGAAAAACTGTTTTTT.

The chain is built from TRBV5-4 and TRBJ2-7; weak D call: TRBD2 (5 bases). The CDR3 is made up of 13 amino acids. Trimming took off 2 bases at V and 6 bases at J, with 12 bases between the two ends. Germline CDR1 SGHNT, CDR2 YYREEE (reference sequence). This chain's CDR3 is CASSLRLGGEQYF. CDR3 sequence (DNA): TGTGCCAGCAGCTTACGTCTCGGAGGCGAGCAGTACTTC.

The chain couples TRBV3-1 (or the pseudogene TRBV3-2) to TRBJ2-3; the match to TRBD1 covers 8 bases. Unmatched junction bases numbered 9, after V lost 4 bases and J lost 6 bases. The CDR3 is made up of 15 amino acids. Per the germline V gene, CDR1 is LGHDT and CDR2 is YNNKEL (reference sequence). The CDR3 reads CASSPRGLARDTQYF. CDR3 DNA sequence: TGTGCCAGCAGCCCCAGGGGGCTAGCACGTGATACGCAGTATTTT.

The chain carries TRBV7-6 and TRBJ2-2; 9 bases fit TRBD2. The CDR3 covers 17 residues. From germline, CDR1 is SGHVS and CDR2 FNYEAQ. The J segment lost 5 bases and the V segment lost 1 base, leaving 8 bases of the junction unmatched. CDR3 sequence: CASSLVAGGPRTGELFF. CDR3 bases: TGTGCCAGCAGCTTAGTGGCGGGAGGGCCGCGGACCGGGGAGCTGTTTTTT.

This chain connects TRBV9 to TRBJ2-3; TRBD2 aligns across 8 bases. In germline, CDR1 is SGDLS, CDR2 YYNGEE. This CDR3 comprises 15 residues. The J segment lost 2 bases and the V segment lost 3 bases, leaving 5 bases of the junction unmatched. The CDR3 DNA reads TGTGCCAGCAGCGGGGTAGCGGGGTTCACAGATACGCAGTATTTT. Its translation is CASSGVAGFTDTQYF.

The CDR3 DNA reads TGTGCCAGCAGCCCGGGTGAAAATATGAACACTGAAGCTTTCTTT. Amino acid sequence: CASSPGENMNTEAFF. V gene TRBV7-3 combines with J gene TRBJ1-1; D remains ambiguous. Germline CDR1 is SGHTA and CDR2 is FQGTGA. The CDR3 has 15 residues. Trimming shortened V by 5 bases and J by 0 bases, and 13 bases separated the two germline ends.

This clone was seen more than once but under ten times. This chain joins TRBV19 and TRBJ1-4; D is perhaps TRBD1 (6 bases). This CDR3 is 13 amino acids long. The germline V gene encodes CDR1 LNHDA and CDR2 SQIVND (reference sequence). V was trimmed by 3 bases and J by 8 bases, leaving 10 bases between them. The CDR3 sequence: CASSIGGPEKLFF. The CDR3 coding sequence is TGTGCCAGTAGTATCGGGGGGCCCGAAAAACTGTTTTTT.

The chain combines TRBV5-5 with TRBJ2-7, with 10 bases aligning to TRBD2. After removal of 4 bases from V and 0 bases from J, the junction contained 7 bases not matched to a gene. CDR3 length: 16 residues. Germline lookup yields CDR1 SGHKS and CDR2 YYEKEE (reference sequence). The CDR3 sequence: CASSPEASGSSYEQYF. In DNA form, the CDR3 reads TGTGCCAGCAGCCCCGAGGCTAGCGGGAGCTCCTACGAGCAGTACTTC.

The V call is TRBV19, the J call TRBJ2-7; 13 positions agree with TRBD2. This CDR3 region has 14 residues. Looked up from germline, CDR1 is LNHDA and CDR2 is SQIVND (reference sequence). V lost 3 bases and J lost 5; bases outside the gene matches: 1. The CDR3 region has the DNA TGTGCCAGTAGTATGGGACTAGCGGGAAACGAGCAGTACTTC. Amino acids: CASSMGLAGNEQYF.

A word on this clone: The same CDR3 arises from other DNA sequences in this sample as well. V usage is TRBV30 and J usage is TRBJ1-5; TRBD1 might be the D (6 bases). From germline, CDR1 is GTSNPN and CDR2 SVGIG (reference sequence). Trimming stripped 0 bases from V and 7 bases from J, with 10 bases between. The CDR3 is made up of 13 amino acids. The CDR3 DNA reads as TGTGCCTGGAGTGTACAGGGCCGGCAGCCCCAGCATTTT. It translates to CAWSVQGRQPQHF.

This chain connects TRBV5-1 to TRBJ1-2; no clear D. Trimming took 0 bases from V and 8 from J, leaving 14 bases between them. Germline V gene lookup returns CDR1 SGHRS and CDR2 YFSETQ. The length of the CDR3 is 14 residues. Written as DNA, the CDR3 is TGCGCCAGCAGCTTGGGTCAGGCTATTGGAGGCTACACCTTC. Translating gives CASSLGQAIGGYTF.

This chain connects TRBV27 to TRBJ1-2, with D perhaps TRBD1 (5 bases). The V gene's germline CDR1 is MNHEY and CDR2 SMNVEV (reference sequence). This CDR3 has 12 amino acids. Trimming took 6 bases from V and 3 from J, leaving 8 bases between them. The DNA of the CDR3 is TGTGCCAGCAGCGACAGACACTATGGCTACACCTTC. It encodes CASSDRHYGYTF.

The gene calls are TRBV12-5 and TRBJ2-5, with 10 nucleotides matching TRBD2. V lost 1 base to trimming and J lost 2 bases; unmatched junction nucleotides: 22. Germline CDR1 LGHNT, CDR2 FRNRAP. The CDR3 spans 22 residues. The DNA of the CDR3 is TGTGCTAGTGGTTTGGCTCCCAGAACGCCGGGACTAGCGAGCGAAACTCAAGAGACCCAGTACTTC. Translating it yields CASGLAPRTPGLASETQETQYF.

This clone was detected a few times. V is TRBV29-1 and J is TRBJ1-2, with a weak D call TRBD1 (5 bases). The CDR3 sequence is 12 residues long. Trimming took 7 bases from V and 4 from J, leaving 13 bases between them. CDR1 and CDR2 (germline): SQVTM, ANQGSEA. CDR3 loop: CSARWGGYGYTF. The DNA of the CDR3 is TGCAGCGCGCGTTGGGGGGGCTATGGCTACACCTTC.

The chain joins TRBV7-6 to TRBJ2-2; D perhaps matches TRBD2 (6 bases). This CDR3 has 16 residues. V was cut by 3 bases and J by 1 base, with 12 bases left in between. In germline, CDR1 is SGHVS, CDR2 FNYEAQ. CDR3 in DNA: TGTGCCAGCAGCTTGGCCGCTAGCGTGAACACCGGGGAGCTGTTTTTT. This sequence encodes CASSLAASVNTGELFF. Combining the CDR3 with reference TRBV7-6 and TRBJ2-2 gives the whole variable domain GAGVSQSPRYKVTKRGQDVALRCDPISGHVSLYWYRQALGQGPEFLTYFNYEAQQDKSGLPNDRFSAERPEGSISTLTIQRTEQRDSAMYRCASSLAASVNTGELFFGEGSRLTVL.